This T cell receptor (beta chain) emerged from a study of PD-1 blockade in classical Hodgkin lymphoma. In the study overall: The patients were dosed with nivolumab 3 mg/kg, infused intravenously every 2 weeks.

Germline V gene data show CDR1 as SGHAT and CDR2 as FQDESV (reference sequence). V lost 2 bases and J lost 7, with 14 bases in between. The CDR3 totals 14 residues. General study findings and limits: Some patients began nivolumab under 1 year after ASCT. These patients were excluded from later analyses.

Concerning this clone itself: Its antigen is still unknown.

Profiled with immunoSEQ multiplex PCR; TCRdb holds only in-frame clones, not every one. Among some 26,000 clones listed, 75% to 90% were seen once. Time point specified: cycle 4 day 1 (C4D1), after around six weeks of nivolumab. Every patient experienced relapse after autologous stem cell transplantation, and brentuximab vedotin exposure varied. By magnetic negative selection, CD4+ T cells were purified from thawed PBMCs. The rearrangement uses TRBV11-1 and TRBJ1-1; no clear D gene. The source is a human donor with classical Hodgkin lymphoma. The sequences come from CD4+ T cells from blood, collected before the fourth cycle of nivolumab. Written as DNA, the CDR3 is TGTGCCAGCAGCTTACGTACGGTACCAAGTGAAGCTTTCTTT. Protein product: CASSLRTVPSEAFF.